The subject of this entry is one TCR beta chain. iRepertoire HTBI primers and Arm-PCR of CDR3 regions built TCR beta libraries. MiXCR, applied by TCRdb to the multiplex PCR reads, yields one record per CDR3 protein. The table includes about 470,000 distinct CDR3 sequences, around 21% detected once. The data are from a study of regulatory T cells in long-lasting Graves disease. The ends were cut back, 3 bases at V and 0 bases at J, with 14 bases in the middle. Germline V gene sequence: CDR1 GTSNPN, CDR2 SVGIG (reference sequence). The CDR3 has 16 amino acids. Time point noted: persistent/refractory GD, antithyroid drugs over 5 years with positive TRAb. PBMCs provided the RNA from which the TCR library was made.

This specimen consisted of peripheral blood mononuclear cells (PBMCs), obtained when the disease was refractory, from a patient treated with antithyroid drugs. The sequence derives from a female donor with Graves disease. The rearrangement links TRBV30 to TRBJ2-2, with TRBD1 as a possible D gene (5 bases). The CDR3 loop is CAWSLQAATNTGELFF. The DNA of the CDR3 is TGTGCCTGGAGCTTACAGGCTGCAACGAACACCGGGGAGCTGTTTTTT.